This entry features one TCR beta chain sequence. The target antigen is unknown. These data belong to a study of T cell responses to AZD1222 COVID-19 vaccine. Method: immunoSEQ multiplex PCR; TCRdb's copy keeps in-frame clones and lacks some. The sample carries about 48,000 clones, approximately 83% recorded once. Germline CDR1 reads KGHDR; CDR2 reads SFDVKD. The CDR3 sequence is 13 residues long. Germline trimming cut 10 bases from V and 6 bases from J; bases unmatched to any gene: 9. Overall study results and limits: Repertoires were sampled only after the peak T cell response.

The rearrangement uses TRBV24-1 and TRBJ2-3; 7 bases agree with TRBD1. Sequenced material: peripheral blood, taken 28 days after the second AZD1222 dose. The sequence was obtained from an adult who received the AZD1222 COVID-19 vaccine. In nucleotides, the CDR3 is TGTGCCACGGGAGAGGGGGCGAGGGATACGCAGTATTTT. Translated: CATGEGARDTQYF.